This record looks at one T cell receptor (beta chain) sequence and its context. The antigen remains undetermined. The data were taken from a study of OX40 agonist ivuxolimab in advanced cancers. The wider study: Hepatocellular carcinoma, melanoma, renal cell or head and neck cancer occurred in dose-escalation patients. Patients with prior anti-PD-1, anti-PD-L1 or anti-CTLA-4 therapy were eligible; 40% had some. General study results and limits: There was clonal expansion of CD4+ and CD8+ blood T cells by week 6 at 0.1 to 3.0 mg/kg. Determination of antigen specificity was not performed for the expanded peripheral T cells.

Repertoires were generated with immunoSEQ multiplex PCR, while TCRdb's copy carries only in-frame clones and drops some. Of roughly 26,000 clones in the sample, 88% were seen once. Germline CDR1 SEHNR, CDR2 FQNEAQ (reference sequence). With 1 base removed from V and 6 bases from J, the gap between germline ends came to 6 bases. This CDR3 comprises 12 residues. The TCR was taken from an adult with an advanced solid tumor such as melanoma, head and neck, liver or kidney cancer. The sample in question was CD4+ or CD8+ T cells sorted from blood, obtained in a trial of the OX40 agonist ivuxolimab. The chain carries TRBV7-9 and TRBJ1-1, with D tentatively TRBD1 (5 bases). The CDR3 spells CASSLGGSEAFF. The CDR3 DNA is TGTGCCAGCAGCTTAGGGGGGTCTGAAGCTTTCTTT.